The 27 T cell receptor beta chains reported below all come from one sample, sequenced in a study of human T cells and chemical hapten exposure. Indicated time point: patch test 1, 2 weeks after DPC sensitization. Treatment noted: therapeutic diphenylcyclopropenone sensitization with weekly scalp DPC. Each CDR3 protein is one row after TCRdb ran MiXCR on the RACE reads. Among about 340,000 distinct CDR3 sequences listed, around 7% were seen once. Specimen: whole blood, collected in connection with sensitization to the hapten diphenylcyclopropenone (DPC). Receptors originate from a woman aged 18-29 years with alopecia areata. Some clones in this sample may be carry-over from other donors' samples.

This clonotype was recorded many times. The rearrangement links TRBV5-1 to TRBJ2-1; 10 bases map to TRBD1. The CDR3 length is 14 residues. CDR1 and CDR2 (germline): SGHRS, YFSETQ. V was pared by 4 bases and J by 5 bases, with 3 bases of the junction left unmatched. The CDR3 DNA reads TGCGCCAGCAGCACCGGGACAGGGGACAATGAGCAGTTCTTC. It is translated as CASSTGTGDNEQFF.

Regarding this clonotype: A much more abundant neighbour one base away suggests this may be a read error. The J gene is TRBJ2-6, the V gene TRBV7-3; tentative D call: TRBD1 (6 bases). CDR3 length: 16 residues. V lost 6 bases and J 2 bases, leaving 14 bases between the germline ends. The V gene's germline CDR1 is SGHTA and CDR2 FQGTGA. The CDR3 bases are TGTGCCAGCAGTCCTACAGGGAGTACTGGGGCCAACGTCCTGACTTTC. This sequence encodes CASSPTGSTGANVLTF.

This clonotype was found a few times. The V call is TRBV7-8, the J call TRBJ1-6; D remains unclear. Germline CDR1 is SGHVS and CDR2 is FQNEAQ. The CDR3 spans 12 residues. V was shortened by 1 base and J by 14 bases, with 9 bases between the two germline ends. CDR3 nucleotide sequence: TGTGCCAGCAGCTTAGGTGGGGTGGCCCTCCACTTT. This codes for CASSLGGVALHF.

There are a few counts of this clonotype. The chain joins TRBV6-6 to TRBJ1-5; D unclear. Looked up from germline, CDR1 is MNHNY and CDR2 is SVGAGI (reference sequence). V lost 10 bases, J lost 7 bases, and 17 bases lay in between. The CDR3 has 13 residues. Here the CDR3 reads CAIKREAAQPQHF. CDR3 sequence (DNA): TGTGCCATTAAGAGGGAGGCCGCGCAGCCCCAGCATTTT.

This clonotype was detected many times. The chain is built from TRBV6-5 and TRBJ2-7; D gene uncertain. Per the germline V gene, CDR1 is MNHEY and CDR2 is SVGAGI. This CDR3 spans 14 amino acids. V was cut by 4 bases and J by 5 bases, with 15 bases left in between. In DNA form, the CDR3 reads TGTGCCAGCAGTTCCCCGCCTCGTGGGAACGAGCAGTACTTC. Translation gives CASSSPPRGNEQYF.

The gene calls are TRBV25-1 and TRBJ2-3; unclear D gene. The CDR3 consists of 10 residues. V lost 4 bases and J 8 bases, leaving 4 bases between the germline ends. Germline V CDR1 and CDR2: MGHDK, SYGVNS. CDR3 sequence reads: CASSVGTQYF. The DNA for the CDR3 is TGTGCCAGCAGTGTCGGTACGCAGTATTTT.

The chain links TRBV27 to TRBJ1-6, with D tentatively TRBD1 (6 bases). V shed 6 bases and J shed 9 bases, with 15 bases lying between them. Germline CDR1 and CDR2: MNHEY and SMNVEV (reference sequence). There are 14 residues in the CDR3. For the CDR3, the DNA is TGTGCCAGCAGGTACCAGGGGATGATTTCACCCCTCCACTTT. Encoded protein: CASRYQGMISPLHF.

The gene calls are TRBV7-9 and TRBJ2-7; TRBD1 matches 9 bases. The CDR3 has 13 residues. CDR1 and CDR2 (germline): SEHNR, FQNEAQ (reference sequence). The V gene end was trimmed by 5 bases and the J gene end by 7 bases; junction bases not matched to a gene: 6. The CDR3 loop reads CASSETGGQEQYF. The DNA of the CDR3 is TGTGCCAGCAGCGAGACAGGGGGTCAGGAGCAGTACTTC. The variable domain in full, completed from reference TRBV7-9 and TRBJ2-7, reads DTGVSQNPRHKITKRGQNVTFRCDPISEHNRLYWYRQTLGQGPEFLTYFQNEAQLEKSRLLSDRFSAERPKGSFSTLEIQRTEQGDSAMYLCASSETGGQEQYFGPGTRLTVT.

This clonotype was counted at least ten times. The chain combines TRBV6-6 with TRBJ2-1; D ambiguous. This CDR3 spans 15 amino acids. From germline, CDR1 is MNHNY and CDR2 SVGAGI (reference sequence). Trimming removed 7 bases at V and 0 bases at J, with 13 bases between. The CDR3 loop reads CASTPFRSSYNEQFF. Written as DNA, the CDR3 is TGTGCCAGCACTCCATTCAGGAGCTCCTACAATGAGCAGTTCTTC.

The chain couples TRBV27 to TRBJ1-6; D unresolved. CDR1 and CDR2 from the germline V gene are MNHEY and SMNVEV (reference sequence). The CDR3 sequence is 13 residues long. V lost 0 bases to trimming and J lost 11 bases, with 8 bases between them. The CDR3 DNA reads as TGTGCCAGCAGTTTATCGATGTCAACACCCCTCCACTTT. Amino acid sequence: CASSLSMSTPLHF.

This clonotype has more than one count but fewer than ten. In nucleotides, the CDR3 is TGTGCCAGCAGTTTTATGGTCTTGGGGACAGGAATCTACGAGCAGTACTTC. Its protein product is CASSFMVLGTGIYEQYF. V is TRBV12-3 or TRBV12-4 and J is TRBJ2-7; 8 nucleotides agree with TRBD1. The CDR3 consists of 17 residues. V gave up 3 bases and J gave up 3 bases; unmatched junction bases: 13.

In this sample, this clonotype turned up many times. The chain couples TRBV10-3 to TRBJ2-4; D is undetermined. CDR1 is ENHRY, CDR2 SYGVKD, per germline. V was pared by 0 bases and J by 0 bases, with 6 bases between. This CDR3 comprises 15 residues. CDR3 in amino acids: CAISESGIAKNIQYF. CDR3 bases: TGTGCCATCAGTGAGTCAGGCATAGCCAAAAACATTCAGTACTTC.

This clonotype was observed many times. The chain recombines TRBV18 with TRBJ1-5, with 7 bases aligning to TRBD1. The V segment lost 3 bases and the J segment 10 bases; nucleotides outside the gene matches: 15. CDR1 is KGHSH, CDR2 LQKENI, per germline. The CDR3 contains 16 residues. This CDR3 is CASSPLPGTAQPPQHF. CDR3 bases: TGTGCCAGCTCACCTCTACCCGGGACAGCCCAACCCCCCCAGCATTTT.

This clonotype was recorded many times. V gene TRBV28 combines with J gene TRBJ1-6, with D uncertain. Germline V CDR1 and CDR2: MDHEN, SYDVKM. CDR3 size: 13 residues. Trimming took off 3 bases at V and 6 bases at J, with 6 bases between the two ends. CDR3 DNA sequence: TGTGCCAGCAGTTTGGGCGGTAATTCACCCCTCCACTTT. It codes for CASSLGGNSPLHF. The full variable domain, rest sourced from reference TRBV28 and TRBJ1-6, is DVKVTQSSRYLVKRTGEKVFLECVQDMDHENMFWYRQDPGLGLRLIYFSYDVKMKEKGDIPEGYSVSREKKERFSLILESASTNQTSMYLCASSLGGNSPLHFGNGTRLTVT.

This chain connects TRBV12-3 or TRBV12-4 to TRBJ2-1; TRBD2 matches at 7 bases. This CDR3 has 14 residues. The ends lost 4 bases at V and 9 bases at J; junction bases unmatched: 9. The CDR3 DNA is TGTGCCAGCAGTTCAAACGACCGGGGGGTTGAGCAGTTCTTC. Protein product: CASSSNDRGVEQFF.

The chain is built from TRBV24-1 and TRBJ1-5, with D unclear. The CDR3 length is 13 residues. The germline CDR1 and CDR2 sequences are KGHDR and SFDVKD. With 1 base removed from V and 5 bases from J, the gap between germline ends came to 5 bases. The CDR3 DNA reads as TGTGCCACCAGTGATTTTGGGGATCAGCCCCAGCATTTT. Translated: CATSDFGDQPQHF.

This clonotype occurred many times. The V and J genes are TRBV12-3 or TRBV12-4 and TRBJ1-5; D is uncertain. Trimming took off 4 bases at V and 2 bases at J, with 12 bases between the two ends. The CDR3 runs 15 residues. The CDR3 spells CASSYPGGGNQPQHF. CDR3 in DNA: TGTGCCAGCAGTTACCCGGGAGGCGGCAATCAGCCCCAGCATTTT.

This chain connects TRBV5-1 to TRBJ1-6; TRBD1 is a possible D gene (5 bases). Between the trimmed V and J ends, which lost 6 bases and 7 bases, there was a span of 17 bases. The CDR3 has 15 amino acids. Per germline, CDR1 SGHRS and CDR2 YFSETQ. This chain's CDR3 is CASTIDRFANSPLHF. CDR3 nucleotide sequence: TGCGCCAGCACAATCGACAGATTTGCCAATTCACCCCTCCACTTT.

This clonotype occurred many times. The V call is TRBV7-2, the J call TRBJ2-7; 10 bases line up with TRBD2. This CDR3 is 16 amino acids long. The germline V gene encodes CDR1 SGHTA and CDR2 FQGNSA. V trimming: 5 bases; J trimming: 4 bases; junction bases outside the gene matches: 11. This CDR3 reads CASSPRAGGLGYEQYF. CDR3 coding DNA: TGTGCCAGCAGCCCTAGAGCGGGGGGGCTGGGGTACGAGCAGTACTTC.

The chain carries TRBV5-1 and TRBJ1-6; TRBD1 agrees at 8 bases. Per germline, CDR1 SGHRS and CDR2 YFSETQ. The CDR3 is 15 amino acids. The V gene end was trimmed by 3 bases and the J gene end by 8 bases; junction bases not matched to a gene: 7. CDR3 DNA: TGCGCCAGCAGCTCCCGGCCAGGGGGCGATTCACCCCTCCACTTT. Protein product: CASSSRPGGDSPLHF.

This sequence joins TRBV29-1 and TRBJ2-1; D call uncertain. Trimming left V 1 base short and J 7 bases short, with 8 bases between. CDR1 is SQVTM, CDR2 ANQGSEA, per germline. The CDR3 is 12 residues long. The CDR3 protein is CSVEGLGNEQFF. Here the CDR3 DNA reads TGCAGCGTTGAAGGACTGGGTAATGAGCAGTTCTTC.

CDR3 sequence reads: CASSSGTRGNEQFF. For the CDR3, the DNA is TGTGCCAGCAGCTCCGGGACTAGGGGAAATGAGCAGTTCTTC. The chain is built from TRBV7-9 and TRBJ2-1, with 8 bases aligning to TRBD2. V shed 4 bases and J 7 bases; nucleotides not matched to a gene: 6. CDR1 SEHNR and CDR2 FQNEAQ come from the germline V gene (reference sequence). CDR3 length: 14 amino acids.

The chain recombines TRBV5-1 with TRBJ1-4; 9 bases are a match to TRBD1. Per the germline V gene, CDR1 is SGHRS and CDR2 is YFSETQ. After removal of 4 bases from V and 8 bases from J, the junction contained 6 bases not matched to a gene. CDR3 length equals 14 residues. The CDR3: CASSAGTGREKLFF. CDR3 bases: TGCGCCAGCAGCGCTGGGACAGGGAGGGAAAAACTGTTTTTT.

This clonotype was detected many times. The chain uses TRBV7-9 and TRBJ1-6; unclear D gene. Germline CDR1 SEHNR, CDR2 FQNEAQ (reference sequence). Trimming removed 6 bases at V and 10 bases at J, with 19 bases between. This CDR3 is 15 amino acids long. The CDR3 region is CASRHTVRPESPLHF. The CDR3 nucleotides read TGTGCCAGCAGACACACGGTCAGGCCGGAATCACCCCTCCACTTT.

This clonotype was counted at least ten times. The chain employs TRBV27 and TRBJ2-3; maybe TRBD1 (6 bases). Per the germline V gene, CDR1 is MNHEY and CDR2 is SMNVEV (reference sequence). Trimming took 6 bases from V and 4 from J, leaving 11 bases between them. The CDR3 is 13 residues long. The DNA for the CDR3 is TGTGCCAGCAGCTACAGGGCCCCAGATACGCAGTATTTT. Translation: CASSYRAPDTQYF.

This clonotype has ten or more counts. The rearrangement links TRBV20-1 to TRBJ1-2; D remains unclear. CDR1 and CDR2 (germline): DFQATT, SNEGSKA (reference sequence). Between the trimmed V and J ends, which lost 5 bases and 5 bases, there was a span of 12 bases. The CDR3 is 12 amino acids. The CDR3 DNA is TGCAGTGCTTTCCGGGTCCTTTATGGCTACACCTTC. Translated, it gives CSAFRVLYGYTF.

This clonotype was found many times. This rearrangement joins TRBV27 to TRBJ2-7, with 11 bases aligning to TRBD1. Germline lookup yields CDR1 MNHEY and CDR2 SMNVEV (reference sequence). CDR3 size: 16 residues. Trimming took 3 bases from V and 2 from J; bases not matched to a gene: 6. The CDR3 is CASSFLGTGGAYEQYF. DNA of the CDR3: TGTGCCAGCAGTTTTCTTGGGACAGGGGGGGCCTACGAGCAGTACTTC.